These T cell receptor beta chains were read from a single sample in a study of shared clonotypes between healthy human individuals. Sequencing used immunoSEQ multiplex PCR; TCRdb keeps in-frame clones, though not all of them. The table includes some 1 million clones, around 74% detected once. The sequencing input was memory CD4+ T cells sorted from blood. The receptors stem from a man aged 18 to 29 in good health. Each CDR3 is given with its conserved first and last residue. D genes are given only for firm matches. Not all rows give a size; the values are once, few, many and, for expanded clones, a class.

TRBD2	18	TRBV7-2	TRBJ2-7	few	TGTGCCAGCAGCTTAGATGGCCTAGCGGTAGGTCGTTTGTACGAGCAGTACTTC	CASSLDGLAVGRLYEQYF
-	16	TRBV25-1	TRBJ2-6	once	TGTGCCAGCAGTGCAACAGGGTACAGTGGGGCCAACGTCCTGACTTTC	CASSATGYSGANVLTF
TRBD2	16	TRBV19	TRBJ2-1	once	TGTGCCAGTAGTACTCAAGCGGGAGGGGTCTACAATGAGCAGTTCTTC	CASSTQAGGVYNEQFF
TRBD2	16	TRBV5-1	TRBJ2-5	once	TGCGCCAGCAGCTTGGGGACTAGCGGGATCGGTGAGACCCAGTACTTC	CASSLGTSGIGETQYF
TRBD2	15	TRBV27	TRBJ2-1	-	TGTGCCAGCAGTTTGGGTAGCGGGCCGTACAATGAGCAGTTCTTC	CASSLGSGPYNEQFF
-	11	TRBV6-1	TRBJ2-7	once	TGTGCCAGCAGTGAAAAAATCGAGCAGTACTTC	CASSEKIEQYF
-	13	TRBV27	TRBJ1-2	once	TGTGCCAGCGCGAGGGGAGAGGACTATGGCTACACCTTC	CASARGEDYGYTF
-	15	TRBV6-5	TRBJ2-5	-	TGTGCCAGCAGTTCGGGATGGGGGGCGGGGGAGACCCAGTACTTC	CASSSGWGAGETQYF
TRBD1	15	TRBV5-1	TRBJ1-6	-	TGCGCCAGCAGCTTTGGGGGACAGTATAATTCACCCCTCCACTTT	CASSFGGQYNSPLHF
-	13	TRBV27	TRBJ1-1	-	TGTGCCAGCAGTTTAAAGGGGAGGACTGAAGCTTTCTTT	CASSLKGRTEAFF
-	17	TRBV11-3	TRBJ2-5	-	TGTGCCAGCAGCCGAGAGGTGTTAGGGGTTTTTGGAGAGACCCAGTACTTC	CASSREVLGVFGETQYF
TRBD2	16	TRBV6-1	TRBJ2-7	few	TGTGCCAGCAGTGATTTCCCGGGACTAGCCCTGCTGCGGCAGTACTTC	CASSDFPGLALLRQYF
-	14	TRBV19	TRBJ2-6	-	TGTGCCAGTAGAACAGCCTCTGGGGCCAACGTCCTGACTTTC	CASRTASGANVLTF
-	18	TRBV5-6	TRBJ1-2	-	TGTGCCAGCAGCCACGTGCCTGGGGGTTTGGGGTTGGACTATGGCTACACCTTC	CASSHVPGGLGLDYGYTF
-	16	TRBV11-2	TRBJ1-1	-	TGTGCCAGCAGCTTAGCGGCGGGATCCGCCCTCACTGAAGCTTTCTTT	CASSLAAGSALTEAFF
TRBD1	14	TRBV5-4	TRBJ1-2	few	TGTGCCAGCAGCTCAAGGACAGGGGCATATGGCTACACCTTC	CASSSRTGAYGYTF
-	16	TRBV4-3	TRBJ1-4	-	TGCGCCAGCAGCCAAGATCCGGGAACAACTAATGAAAAACTGTTTTTT	CASSQDPGTTNEKLFF
-	14	TRBV7-9	TRBJ2-5	once	TGTGCCAGCAGCTTTTACAGGGTCGGAGAGACCCAGTACTTC	CASSFYRVGETQYF
TRBD1	15	TRBV2	TRBJ2-5	-	TGTGCCAGCAGTCCGGGACAGACGTTGGGTGAGACCCAGTACTTC	CASSPGQTLGETQYF
TRBD1	15	TRBV10-3	TRBJ1-2	-	TGTGCCATCAGGACACAGGGGGCGGTGGGCTATGGCTACACCTTC	CAIRTQGAVGYGYTF
-	17	TRBV5-1	TRBJ1-4	-	TGCGCCAGACTGCGGGGGAAGAAGCTTGCAACTAATGAAAAACTGTTTTTT	CARLRGKKLATNEKLFF
-	14	TRBV27	TRBJ2-1	-	TGTGCCAGCAGTTCCCAGGGTGGTCTCAATGAGCAGTTCTTC	CASSSQGGLNEQFF
TRBD2	13	TRBV27	TRBJ2-1	-	TGTGCCAGCAGGGAACATAGCGGGCGGGACCCGTTCTTC	CASREHSGRDPFF
TRBD1	16	TRBV7-6	TRBJ2-3	-	TGTGCCAGCAGCCTGAGAAGGGGGCTGAGCACAGATACGCAGTATTTT	CASSLRRGLSTDTQYF
TRBD1	14	TRBV2	TRBJ2-2	-	TGTGCCACCACCGGGACAGGGGTCACCGGGGAGCTGTTTTTT	CATTGTGVTGELFF
-	15	TRBV5-1	TRBJ2-5	-	TGCGCCAGCAGCTGGACGGGGCCCACCCAGGAGACCCAGTACTTC	CASSWTGPTQETQYF
-	15	TRBV7-8	TRBJ2-2	-	TGTGCCAGCAGCTTAAGAGGTCTGAACACCGGGGAGCTGTTTTTT	CASSLRGLNTGELFF
-	13	TRBV5-1	TRBJ2-5	-	TGCGCCAGCAGCCCGGGGCTACAAGAGACCCAGTACTTC	CASSPGLQETQYF
-	16	TRBV9	TRBJ2-3	-	TGTGCCAGCAGCCCCTCTATCGCCTTTGGGACAGATACGCAGTATTTT	CASSPSIAFGTDTQYF
TRBD2	15	TRBV2	TRBJ2-4	-	TGTGCCAGCAGTGCCGCTAGCGGGAGTGCTGACATTCAGTACTTC	CASSAASGSADIQYF
TRBD1	14	TRBV6-5	TRBJ1-1	-	TGTGCCAGCAGTTTACAGGGGGCCGCTACTGAAGCTTTCTTT	CASSLQGAATEAFF
-	13	TRBV18	TRBJ2-3	once	TGTGCCAGCTCACCACCGTCGTGGAGTACGCAGTATTTT	CASSPPSWSTQYF
-	15	TRBV19	TRBJ2-1	-	TGTGCCAGCGGATTAACAGGGATAACAGAAGATGAGCAGTTCTTC	CASGLTGITEDEQFF
-	10	TRBV20-1	TRBJ2-7	-	TGCAGTGCTGTAGGGAACGAGCAGTACTTC	CSAVGNEQYF
TRBD1	20	TRBV27	TRBJ2-4	-	TGTGCCAGCAGTTCACCCGTAGGGACAGGTCAATGGGGAGCCAAAAACATTCAGTACTTC	CASSSPVGTGQWGAKNIQYF
-	18	TRBV5-6	TRBJ1-4	-	TGTGCCAGCAGCTTACAGGGTTTTTTGATCGGAGCTAATGAAAAACTGTTTTTT	CASSLQGFLIGANEKLFF
TRBD2	17	TRBV7-2	TRBJ2-3	few	TGTGCCAGCAGAGCTTATCGCAGCGGGAGGATCACAGATACGCAGTATTTT	CASRAYRSGRITDTQYF
-	14	TRBV7-2	TRBJ2-3	-	TGTGCCAGCAGCTTAGACCGGAGCACAGATACGCAGTATTTT	CASSLDRSTDTQYF
TRBD2	15	TRBV9	TRBJ2-1	-	TGTGCCAGCAGCGTATTGGGGGAGGGATACAATGAGCAGTTCTTC	CASSVLGEGYNEQFF
-	16	TRBV7-9	TRBJ2-5	-	TGTGCCAGCAGCCCCCCTCTGGGGGTCGGCCAAGAGACCCAGTACTTC	CASSPPLGVGQETQYF
TRBD1	17	TRBV5-4	TRBJ1-1	-	TGTGCCAGCAGCAATACGGGACAGGGGGCCATGAACACTGAAGCTTTCTTT	CASSNTGQGAMNTEAFF
TRBD2	16	TRBV6-5	TRBJ2-3	-	TGTGCCAGCAGTTACCGGACTAGCGGGGGCCGGGATACGCAGTATTTT	CASSYRTSGGRDTQYF
TRBD2	16	TRBV7-9	TRBJ2-3	once	TGTGCCAGCAGCTTAGGGGAAGCGGGACCCACAGATACGCAGTATTTT	CASSLGEAGPTDTQYF
TRBD1	14	TRBV7-2	TRBJ1-6	-	TGTGCCAGCAGGGGGACAGGGGAGCGTTCACCCCTCCACTTT	CASRGTGERSPLHF
-	15	TRBV14	TRBJ2-7	-	TGTGCCAGCAGTCTTTTATCCGGGAGACACTACGAGCAGTACTTC	CASSLLSGRHYEQYF
TRBD1	13	TRBV30	TRBJ2-7	-	TGTGCCTGGGGGACAGGCTACTCCTACGAGCAGTACTTC	CAWGTGYSYEQYF
-	12	TRBV2	TRBJ2-2	-	TGTGCCAGCAGTTCAGAGGGCGGGGAGCTGTTTTTT	CASSSEGGELFF
-	14	TRBV5-1	TRBJ2-7	-	TGCGCCAGCAGCTTCGGACAGTTGAGCTACGAGCAGTACTTC	CASSFGQLSYEQYF
TRBD2	15	TRBV5-1	TRBJ2-3	-	TGCGCCAGCAGCACCCCTAGCGGAAGCACAGATACGCAGTATTTT	CASSTPSGSTDTQYF
-	13	TRBV28	TRBJ1-5	-	TGTGCCAGTCATCCGAGTAGCAATCAGCCCCAGCATTTT	CASHPSSNQPQHF